The 21 T cell receptor beta chains reported below all come from one sample, sequenced in a study of radiation and T cells in renal cell carcinoma. Time point reported: baseline pretreatment blood. The sample's treatment: 15 Gy SBRT to primary tumor, nephrectomy 4 weeks later. Assay: immunoSEQ multiplex PCR; the TCRdb copy retains only in-frame clones and omits some. Altogether 130,000 or so clones are present, over 80% being singletons, with the ten largest covering roughly a quarter. This specimen was blood, taken from a patient whose treatment included radiotherapy and nephrectomy. Source of these receptors: a woman aged 45-65 years with renal cell carcinoma.

The chain has TRBV2 and TRBJ1-1; the D gene is possibly TRBD1 (5 bases). The CDR3 is 14 residues long. Per germline, CDR1 SNHLY and CDR2 FYNNEI. Trimming removed 6 bases from V and 7 bases from J, with 18 bases in between. The CDR3 DNA is TGTGCCAGCAGGTCCGGAGGGACGGACCTTGAAGCTTTCTTT. Amino acid sequence: CASRSGGTDLEAFF. The variable domain in full, with the rest retrieved from reference TRBV2 and TRBJ1-1, is EPEVTQTPSHQVTQMGQEVILRCVPISNHLYFYWYRQILGQKVEFLVSFYNNEISEKSEIFDDQFSVERPDGSNFTLKIRSTKLEDSAMYFCASRSGGTDLEAFFGQGTRLTVV.

The chain carries TRBV5-1 and TRBJ1-2; 9 nucleotides align to TRBD1. The CDR3 totals 14 residues. Trimming cost V 2 bases and J 8 bases; bases outside gene matches: 7. Germline V gene lookup returns CDR1 SGHRS and CDR2 YFSETQ. The CDR3 loop is CASSFSGQGSGYTF. The CDR3 region has the DNA TGCGCCAGCAGCTTTAGCGGACAGGGGAGCGGCTACACCTTC.

This chain links TRBV6-5 with TRBJ2-7, with 9 bases lining up with TRBD1. CDR1 is MNHEY and CDR2 is SVGAGI in the germline V gene. The CDR3 is made up of 13 amino acids. V lost 5 bases and J lost 4; bases outside the gene matches: 3. CDR3 loop: CASSNRGRYEQYF. Written as DNA, the CDR3 is TGTGCCAGCAGTAACAGGGGGCGTTACGAGCAGTACTTC.

The chain has TRBV7-9 and TRBJ2-4; 10 bases map to TRBD2. With 6 bases clipped from V and 6 bases from J, the junction kept 11 bases outside the gene matches. CDR3 size: 16 residues. Germline CDR1 SEHNR, CDR2 FQNEAQ (reference sequence). CDR3 sequence (DNA): TGTGCCAGCAGTTTGGAAGCGGGAGGGCGGGTAAACATTCAGTACTTC. Protein: CASSLEAGGRVNIQYF.

The chain employs TRBV9 and TRBJ2-1; 8 bases match TRBD2. V shed 0 bases, J shed 0 bases, and the junction held 8 bases outside the gene matches. This CDR3 comprises 18 residues. CDR1 and CDR2 (germline): SGDLS, YYNGEE. CDR3: CASSVDAGGTVSYNEQFF. The CDR3 DNA is TGTGCCAGCAGCGTAGATGCGGGAGGCACAGTCTCCTACAATGAGCAGTTCTTC.

The rearrangement uses TRBV2 and TRBJ2-1, with TRBD2 identical over 8 bases. The junction had 5 bases not matched to a gene; V was cut back by 6 bases and J by 1 base. There are 15 residues in the CDR3. Germline assignment: CDR1 SNHLY and CDR2 FYNNEI. CDR3 sequence (DNA): TGTGCCAGCAGCTTTAGCGGGGTATCCTACAATGAGCAGTTCTTC. Protein: CASSFSGVSYNEQFF.

CDR3 nucleotides: TGTGCCAGCAGTTATAGCAGGGCGGCCGGAAACACCATATATTTT. It yields the protein CASSYSRAAGNTIYF. The chain has TRBV27 and TRBJ1-3; TRBD1 is a possible D gene (5 bases). This CDR3 comprises 15 residues. V dropped 4 bases and J dropped 4 bases, with 14 bases sitting between them. CDR1 is MNHEY and CDR2 is SMNVEV in the germline V gene (reference sequence).

The V and J genes are TRBV5-5 and TRBJ1-5; D uncertain. The CDR3 has 15 residues. Trimming cost V 2 bases and J 2 bases, with 11 bases left between them. From germline, CDR1 is SGHKS and CDR2 YYEKEE (reference sequence). Here the CDR3 reads CASSLSEIGNQPQHF. DNA for the CDR3: TGTGCCAGCAGCTTAAGCGAAATTGGCAATCAGCCCCAGCATTTT.

The chain employs TRBV7-2 and TRBJ1-4; D gene uncertain. V shed 2 bases and J shed 6 bases, with 10 bases lying between them. This CDR3 is 14 amino acids long. Germline CDR1 and CDR2: SGHTA and FQGNSA. The CDR3 region has the DNA TGTGCCAGCAGCTTAAGGCAAACAGATGAAAAACTGTTTTTT. Amino acids: CASSLRQTDEKLFF.

This clone has only one observation. The J gene is TRBJ2-3, the V gene TRBV5-1; D perhaps matches TRBD2 (6 bases). Germline V CDR1 and CDR2: SGHRS, YFSETQ. Trimming removed 0 bases at V and 8 bases at J, with 13 bases between. The CDR3 is 14 amino acids. CDR3 amino acids: CASSLVLEGGTQYF. In DNA form, the CDR3 reads TGCGCCAGCAGCTTGGTTCTAGAGGGAGGTACGCAGTATTTT.

This clone has just one count. The chain uses TRBV15 and TRBJ1-4; D remains unclear. Trimming shortened V by 3 bases and J by 2 bases, and 7 bases separated the two germline ends. CDR3 length: 14 residues. Looked up from germline, CDR1 is LNHNV and CDR2 is YYDKDF (reference sequence). CDR3 sequence reads: CATSSDATNEKLFF. As DNA, the CDR3 is TGTGCCACCAGCAGCGACGCGACTAATGAAAAACTGTTTTTT.

This chain uses TRBV5-6 with TRBJ2-1, with D perhaps TRBD2 (5 bases). Germline V CDR1 and CDR2: SGHDT, YYEEEE. Trimming pared 0 bases from V and 6 bases from J, leaving 10 bases between. This CDR3 has 14 residues. The CDR3 nucleotides are TGTGCCAGCAGCTTGGGAGGGCGGATCAATGAGCAGTTCTTC. This translates into CASSLGGRINEQFF.

This clone appeared a few times. The chain is built from TRBV30 and TRBJ1-5; possible D gene TRBD1, 5 bases. In germline, CDR1 is GTSNPN, CDR2 SVGIG (reference sequence). Trimming left V 4 bases short and J 2 bases short, with 15 bases between. The CDR3 loop spans 15 amino acids. The CDR3 DNA sequence: TGTGCCTGGACAAAAACGGGACTGGGCAATCAGCCCCAGCATTTT. Amino acids: CAWTKTGLGNQPQHF.

This chain joins TRBV6-5 and TRBJ2-7, with 7 positions matching TRBD2. The CDR3 runs 14 residues. The ends lost 6 bases at V and 3 bases at J; junction bases unmatched: 8. Germline lookup yields CDR1 MNHEY and CDR2 SVGAGI. CDR3 region: CASSRTRTSYEQYF. The CDR3 bases are TGTGCCAGCAGCCGTACCCGGACTAGCTACGAGCAGTACTTC.

The chain couples TRBV18 to TRBJ2-2, with D hard to call. The germline V gene has CDR1 KGHSH and CDR2 LQKENI. The CDR3 sequence is 16 residues long. With 0 bases removed from V and 1 base from J, the gap between germline ends came to 9 bases. Here the CDR3 reads CASSPPARVNTGELFF. CDR3 nucleotides: TGTGCCAGCTCACCACCCGCTCGGGTGAACACCGGGGAGCTGTTTTTT.

The chain couples TRBV7-7 to TRBJ2-5, with D perhaps matching TRBD1 or TRBD2 (5 bases each). The germline gives CDR1 SSHAT, CDR2 FNYEAQ (reference sequence). CDR3 length: 14 residues. V was shortened by 2 bases and J by 2 bases, with 9 bases between the two germline ends. The CDR3 spells CASSLSGGQETQYF. DNA for the CDR3: TGTGCCAGCAGCTTATCTGGGGGTCAAGAGACCCAGTACTTC.

The chain links TRBV5-6 to TRBJ2-6, with a weak D call TRBD1 (5 bases). CDR3 size: 17 residues. The ends were cut back, 0 bases at V and 2 bases at J, with 12 bases in the middle. Looked up from germline, CDR1 is SGHDT and CDR2 is YYEEEE. The DNA for the CDR3 is TGTGCCAGCAGCTTGGTGGGCAGGGAAGCTGGGGCCAACGTCCTGACTTTC. Protein product: CASSLVGREAGANVLTF.

The gene calls are TRBV5-4 and TRBJ1-2; a possible D gene is TRBD1 (5 bases). V gave up 4 bases and J gave up 6 bases, with 19 bases separating them. Germline V CDR1 and CDR2: SGHNT, YYREEE (reference sequence). This CDR3 has 15 residues. CDR3 in amino acids: CASSPGLSEGHGYTF. CDR3 in DNA: TGTGCCAGCAGCCCGGGACTTTCTGAGGGGCATGGCTACACCTTC.

V gene TRBV7-2 combines with J gene TRBJ2-1, with D perhaps TRBD2 (6 bases). The V end lost 5 bases, the J end lost 12 bases, and 20 bases lay between the germline ends. CDR3 length: 14 residues. CDR1 is SGHTA, CDR2 FQGNSA, per germline. CDR3 protein: CASSPNQVPAGQFF. The DNA for the CDR3 is TGTGCCAGCAGCCCAAACCAAGTACCAGCGGGGCAGTTCTTC. Supplemented by reference TRBV7-2 and TRBJ2-1, the full variable domain reads GAGVSQSPSNKVTEKGKDVELRCDPISGHTALYWYRQSLGQGLEFLIYFQGNSAPDKSGLPSDRFSAERTGGSVSTLTIQRTQQEDSAVYLCASSPNQVPAGQFFGPGTRLTVL.

The chain uses TRBV5-5 and TRBJ2-3; tentatively, D is TRBD2 (7 bases). The CDR3 sequence is 14 residues long. The germline V gene encodes CDR1 SGHKS and CDR2 YYEKEE (reference sequence). V lost 3 bases, J lost 6 bases, and 14 bases lay in between. The CDR3 DNA sequence: TGTGCCAGCAGCTGGGGCGGGGGCATGGATACGCAGTATTTT. Amino acid sequence: CASSWGGGMDTQYF. Variable domain in full (rest from reference TRBV5-5 and TRBJ2-3): DAGVTQSPTHLIKTRGQQVTLRCSPISGHKSVSWYQQVLGQGPQFIFQYYEKEERGRGNFPDRFSARQFPNYSSELNVNALLLGDSALYLCASSWGGGMDTQYFGPGTRLTVL.

V gene TRBV7-2 combines with J gene TRBJ2-1; 7 bases fit TRBD1. This CDR3 comprises 15 residues. Germline loops: CDR1 SGHTA, CDR2 FQGNSA. V lost 5 bases and J lost 6; bases outside the gene matches: 10. The CDR3 DNA follows: TGTGCCAGCAGCCCACAGACAGGGCTTGGCAATGAGCAGTTCTTC. This encodes CASSPQTGLGNEQFF.